This record covers a single TCR beta chain. Antigen unknown. From germline, CDR1 is ENHRY and CDR2 SYGVKD. The V gene lost 6 bases and the J gene lost 4 bases, with 9 bases spanning the gap. This CDR3 has 13 amino acids. The sample comes from a study of T cell responses to AZD1222 COVID-19 vaccine. Study-wide points: Spike-specific TCR breadth and depth both grew after two AZD1222 doses.

Data came from immunoSEQ multiplex PCR; TCRdb stores just in-frame clones and leaves some out. The sample yields around 140,000 clones, 93% seen once. The chain employs TRBV10-3 and TRBJ1-4; D is possibly TRBD1 (6 bases). The receptor's source is an adult in good health. Here the sequenced sample was peripheral blood, taken on day 0 of AZD1222 vaccination. CDR3 region: CAIRDSNNEKLFF. For the CDR3, the DNA is TGTGCCATCAGGGACAGCAATAATGAAAAACTGTTTTTT.